What follows is one T cell receptor beta chain and its context. In the source study's methods: Counts of nucleated cells, estimated from reference gene primer amplification, were obtained. Repertoires were generated with immunoSEQ multiplex PCR, while TCRdb's copy carries only in-frame clones and drops some. V and J calls and clone size are copied from that table; D and trimming were computed from the DNA. The data contain some 110,000 clones, around four fifths of them seen just once; the ten biggest clones take up 7% to 9.5%. This specimen belongs to a study of blood T cell repertoires in COVID-19. Study as a whole: Samples of COVID-19 (acute and convalescent) were obtained from the United States, Italy and Spain. T cells, B-cell-depleted T cells, or PBMCs provided the cDNA or gDNA that served as material.

Germline trimming cut 3 bases from V and 11 bases from J; bases unmatched to any gene: 5. Per the germline V gene, CDR1 is MGHRA and CDR2 is YSYEKL. The CDR3 consists of 12 residues. The clonotype originates from a man between 65 and 79 years old with acute or convalescent COVID-19. Sequenced input: peripheral blood. This rearrangement joins TRBV4-1 to TRBJ1-1, with 8 bases lining up with TRBD1. DNA for the CDR3: TGCGCCAGCAGCCACTCTACAGGGGGGGCTTTCTTT. This sequence encodes CASSHSTGGAFF.